Listed here are 5 T cell receptor beta chains from one sample, sequenced in a study of lymphopenia after photon versus proton radiotherapy. The protocol was immunoSEQ multiplex PCR, while the TCRdb copy is restricted to in-frame clones and leaves out a portion. The sample has about 58,000 clones, around 84% seen once; the top ten hold around 2.1%. Sample: peripheral blood, taken from a patient treated with proton-based radiotherapy. The source of these receptors is a man aged 55 to 70 with pancreatic cancer.

The genes are TRBV5-1 and TRBJ2-2; 8 nucleotides match TRBD1. J lost 2 bases, V lost 2 bases, and 5 bases had no gene match. Germline CDR1 reads SGHRS; CDR2 reads YFSETQ. There are 16 residues in the CDR3. In DNA form, the CDR3 reads TGCGCCAGCAGCTTTCGGACAGGGTTTAACACCGGGGAGCTGTTTTTT. Its protein product is CASSFRTGFNTGELFF. Drawing the rest from reference TRBV5-1 and TRBJ2-2, the complete variable domain is KAGVTQTPRYLIKTRGQQVTLSCSPISGHRSVSWYQQTPGQGLQFLFEYFSETQRNKGNFPGRFSGRQFSNSRSEMNVSTLELGDSALYLCASSFRTGFNTGELFFGEGSRLTVL.

V is TRBV5-4 and J is TRBJ2-7, with TRBD2 as a possible D gene (5 bases). V was shortened by 2 bases and J by 1 base, with 13 bases between the two germline ends. There are 15 residues in the CDR3. Germline loops: CDR1 SGHNT, CDR2 YYREEE (reference sequence). The CDR3 here is CASSFGSRGSYEQYF. The CDR3 DNA follows: TGTGCCAGCAGCTTTGGGTCTCGGGGATCCTACGAGCAGTACTTC.

V gene TRBV20-1 combines with J gene TRBJ2-1, with 7 nucleotides matching TRBD1. Germline-derived CDR1 and CDR2 are DFQATT and SNEGSKA (reference sequence). The CDR3 has 11 residues. CDR3: CRGTAGGEQFF. For the CDR3, the DNA is TGCAGGGGGACAGCCGGCGGTGAGCAGTTCTTC.

This sequence joins TRBV4-1 and TRBJ2-7; D perhaps matches TRBD1 (5 bases). Germline values: CDR1 MGHRA, CDR2 YSYEKL. There are 15 residues in the CDR3. V dropped 3 bases and J dropped 2 bases, with 14 bases sitting between them. CDR3 nucleotides: TGCGCCAGCAGCCAGGGGCCAGTTTCCACCTACGAGCAGTACTTC. Protein: CASSQGPVSTYEQYF.

This clone was seen a single time. This chain joins TRBV6-1 and TRBJ2-7; 9 positions match TRBD2. V lost 6 bases and J lost 1; bases outside the gene matches: 4. Germline lookup yields CDR1 MNHNS and CDR2 SASEGT. This CDR3 spans 14 amino acids. The CDR3 DNA is TGTGCCAGCAGAAAGCGGGAGGAATCCTACGAGCAGTACTTC. Translating it yields CASRKREESYEQYF.